The text below deals with one T cell receptor beta chain. The data stem from a study of siplizumab effects on memory and regulatory T cells. The CDR3 is 16 residues long. V was pared by 6 bases and J by 4 bases, with 13 bases of the junction left unmatched. The germline V gene has CDR1 SGHRS and CDR2 YFSETQ. Here immunoSEQ multiplex PCR was the method, and the copy in TCRdb shows in-frame clones only, minus some. The table shows about 100,000 clones, with more than 85% occurring only once. This chain joins TRBV5-1 and TRBJ2-3; 8 bases match TRBD2. This clonotype was sampled from a human donor in good health. Sequenced material: CD4+ T cells sorted from blood. CDR3 sequence: CASTPVPAGAADTQYF. Here the CDR3 DNA reads TGCGCCAGCACCCCCGTCCCAGCGGGGGCCGCAGATACGCAGTATTTT.